This record concerns one T cell receptor (beta chain) sequence. The target of this receptor is not known. No quality values exist for individual bases; no much larger clone is one base distant. Ends trimmed: V by 4 bases, J by 6 bases; bases unmatched to a gene: 13. Based on the germline V gene, the CDR1 and CDR2 sequences are SGHAT and FQNNGV. The CDR3 starts with the cysteine, ends with the phenylalanine, and has 17 residues. Only the CDR3 DNA stays, 51 bases, in frame from base 1. The sample is drawn from a study of shared clonotypes between healthy human individuals (dated by TCRdb to about 2020). Some background on the complete study: The cohort included three men and two women between 18 and 49 years of age. For each donor, three plates each were used for CD4 naive and CD4 memory, two plates were used for CD8 naive, and one plate was used for CD8 memory. The study deeply sequenced blood TCR repertoires of five healthy adults to estimate repertoire size and the extent of clonotype sharing between individuals. Libraries were prepared and TCR repertoires were sequenced by different laboratories using diverse techniques, in order to increase sequencing depth and limit assay-specific biases. Each donor's leukapheresis produced roughly between roughly 0.9 and 9 billion PBMCs.

Using the deep immunoSEQ assay, multiplex PCR amplified TCR CDR3 regions from genomic DNA. Genomic DNA extracted from each cell subset was distributed evenly over all wells of several immunoSEQ 96-well plates, and each plate served as one replicate. For sorted subsets, each replicate PCR was loaded with around 220 ng genomic DNA, equivalent to 32,000 or so T cell genomes. Purified libraries were quantified with a Qubit 3.0 fluorometer, sized on a Bioanalyzer 2100, and re-quantified with the KAPA Library Quantification kit. Every immunoSEQ 96-well plate was sequenced on a dedicated single-read 150-cycle Illumina NextSeq 550 flow cell. In the paper's pipeline: Because the immunoSEQ output included only junctional sequences and no quality scores, the filtering could not be the same as the filtering used for full-length reads. Sequences were annotated with PyIR, a Python wrapper for IgBLAST v1.9, and V/J genes and CDR3 were assigned using IMGT germline references. Any read was removed if the V/J assignment was weak (E-value above 1e-6), the CDR3 was missing, or the read contained stop codons, out-of-frame junctions, or ambiguous translated residues. V3J clonotypes were defined as sequences sharing an identical inferred V gene, J gene, and CDR3 amino acid sequence. Percentage overlap between repertoires was calculated by dividing the number of shared unique clonotypes by the size of the smaller repertoire. RTK rarefaction, the Chao1 estimator, and Recon v2.1 estimates of unobserved clonotypes were used to assess repertoire richness. For all TCRbeta clonotypes obtained by the gDNA method from a few donors, generation probabilities were computed with OLGA. TCRdb re-hosts the immuneACCESS table, in-frame sequences only. Its copies lack some clones; in the studies checked, an unresolved V gene accounts for under half of them, and the cause for the rest is not known. That table furnishes V, J and clone size, whereas the DNA furnished D and trimming. Present in this sample are approximately 2,300,000 clones, around 93% of which were seen just once. The top ten constitute 0.3% to 0.4% of the sample.

Donors were healthy HIV-negative adults with no recently reported acute infections or vaccinations. Only Caucasian adults living in Nashville, Tennessee, USA were represented among the donors. CD4+ T cells were enriched through magnetic negative selection, after which naive cells were positively selected on CD45RA and the remaining negative fraction served as the memory subset. Blood was collected by leukapheresis, and PBMCs were isolated by Ficoll-Histopaque density gradient centrifugation and then cryopreserved in liquid nitrogen vapor phase. Purity and quantity of every magnetically sorted T cell population were checked by analytical flow cytometry. Genomic DNA was isolated from each sorted fraction and quantified by UV absorbance on a Nanodrop 2000c. The research as a whole found: Incomplete sequencing was indicated by rarefaction of sorted-subset datasets, despite the large sequencing depth. Pairwise subsampling led to the expectation that sequencing depth would affect the degree of clonotype sharing among donors. Compared with non-shared clonotypes, the clonotypes found in all four sorted-subset donors had higher generation probabilities. About 4.5% of naive CD4, approximately 3.7% of naive CD8, 2.3% of memory CD4, and about 0.4% of memory CD8 clonotypes were shared across a few donors. Because the study included a small number of donors, the genetic and exposure-history diversity represented was limited. Larger estimated clonotype richness was generally found for naive subsets than for memory subsets. Sampling was limited to blood, and TCR repertoires in tissue likely differ from TCR repertoires in blood.

Input material: naive CD4+ T cells from PBMCs. The cell subset or site label of this sample denotes: CD45RA+ positively selected. The receptor chain draws on TRBV11-2 and TRBJ2-1, with 9 junctional bases fitting TRBD1. This TCR derives from a man younger than 30 in good health. Some clones in this sample may be carry-over from other donors' samples. The DNA sequence follows: TGTGCCAGCAGCTCCCCCCATCGGGACAGGGTACTCAATGAGCAGTTCTTC. This yields the protein CASSSPHRDRVLNEQFF.